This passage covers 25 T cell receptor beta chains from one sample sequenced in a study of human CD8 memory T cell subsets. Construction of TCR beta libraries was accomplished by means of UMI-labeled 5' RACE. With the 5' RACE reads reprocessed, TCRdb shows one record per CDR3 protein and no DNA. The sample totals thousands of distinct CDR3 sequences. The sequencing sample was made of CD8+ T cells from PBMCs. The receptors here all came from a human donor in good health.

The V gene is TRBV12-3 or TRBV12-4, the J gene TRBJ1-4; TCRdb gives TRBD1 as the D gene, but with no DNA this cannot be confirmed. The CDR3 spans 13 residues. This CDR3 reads CASRPGLDEKLFF.

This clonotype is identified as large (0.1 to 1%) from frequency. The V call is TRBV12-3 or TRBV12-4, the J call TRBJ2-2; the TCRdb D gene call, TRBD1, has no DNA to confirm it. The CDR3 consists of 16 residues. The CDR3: CASSQPADRGTGELFF.

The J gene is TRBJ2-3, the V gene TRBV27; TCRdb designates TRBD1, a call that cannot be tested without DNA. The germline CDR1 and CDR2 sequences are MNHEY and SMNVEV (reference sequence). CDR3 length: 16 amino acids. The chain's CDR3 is CASSTLGQGVPDTQYF.

CDR3 amino acids: CASSSRLYSNQPQHF. This chain connects TRBV28 to TRBJ1-5. Per germline, CDR1 MDHEN and CDR2 SYDVKM. The CDR3 is 15 amino acids.

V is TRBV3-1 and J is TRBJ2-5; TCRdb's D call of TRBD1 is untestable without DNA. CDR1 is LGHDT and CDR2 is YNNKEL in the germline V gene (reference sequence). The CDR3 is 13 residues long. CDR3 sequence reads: CASSQLTGKTQYF.

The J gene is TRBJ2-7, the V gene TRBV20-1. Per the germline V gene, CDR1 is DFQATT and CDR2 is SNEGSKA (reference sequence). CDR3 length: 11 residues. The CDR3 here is CSARSSYEQYF.

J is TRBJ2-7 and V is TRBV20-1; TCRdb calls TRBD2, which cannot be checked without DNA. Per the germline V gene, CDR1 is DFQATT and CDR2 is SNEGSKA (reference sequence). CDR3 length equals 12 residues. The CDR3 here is CSAAKREYEQYF.

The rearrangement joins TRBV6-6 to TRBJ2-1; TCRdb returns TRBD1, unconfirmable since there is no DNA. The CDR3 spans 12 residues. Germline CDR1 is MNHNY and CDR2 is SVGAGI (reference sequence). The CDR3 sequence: CASRGPDSEVFF.

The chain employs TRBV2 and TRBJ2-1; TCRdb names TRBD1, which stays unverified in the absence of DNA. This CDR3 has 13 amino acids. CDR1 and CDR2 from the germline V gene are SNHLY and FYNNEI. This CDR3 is CASSGGDYNEQFF.

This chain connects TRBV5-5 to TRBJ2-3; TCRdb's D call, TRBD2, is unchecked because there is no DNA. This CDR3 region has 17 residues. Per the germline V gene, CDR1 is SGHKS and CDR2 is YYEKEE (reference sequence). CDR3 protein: CASRPGLAGGYTDTQYF. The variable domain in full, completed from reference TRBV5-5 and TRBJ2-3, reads DAGVTQSPTHLIKTRGQQVTLRCSPISGHKSVSWYQQVLGQGPQFIFQYYEKEERGRGNFPDRFSARQFPNYSSELNVNALLLGDSALYLCASRPGLAGGYTDTQYFGPGTRLTVL.

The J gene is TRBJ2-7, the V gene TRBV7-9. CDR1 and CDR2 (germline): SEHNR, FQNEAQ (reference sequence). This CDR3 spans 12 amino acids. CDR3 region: CASSLDAYEQYF. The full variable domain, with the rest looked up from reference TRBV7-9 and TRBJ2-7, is DTGVSQNPRHKITKRGQNVTFRCDPISEHNRLYWYRQTLGQGPEFLTYFQNEAQLEKSRLLSDRFSAERPKGSFSTLEIQRTEQGDSAMYLCASSLDAYEQYFGPGTRLTVT.

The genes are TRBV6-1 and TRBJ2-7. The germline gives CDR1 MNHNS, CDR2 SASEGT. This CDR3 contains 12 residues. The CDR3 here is CASSDISYEQYF.

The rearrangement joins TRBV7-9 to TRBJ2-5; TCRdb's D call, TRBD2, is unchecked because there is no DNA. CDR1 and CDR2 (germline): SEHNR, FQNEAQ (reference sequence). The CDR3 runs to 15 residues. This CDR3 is CASSRPSGTQETQYF.

The CDR3 reads CASDSGGLQETQYF. J is TRBJ2-5 and V is TRBV7-6; TCRdb picks TRBD1, but there is no DNA to check that call. The length of the CDR3 is 14 residues. CDR1 and CDR2 (germline): SGHVS, FNYEAQ. The whole variable domain, filled in from reference TRBV7-6 and TRBJ2-5, reads GAGVSQSPRYKVTKRGQDVALRCDPISGHVSLYWYRQALGQGPEFLTYFNYEAQQDKSGLPNDRFSAERPEGSISTLTIQRTEQRDSAMYRCASDSGGLQETQYFGPGTRLLVL.

CDR3 amino acids: CSARDRDTAYEQYF. The chain links TRBV20-1 to TRBJ2-7; the D call of TRBD1 rests on TCRdb alone, since no DNA is present to check it. CDR1 and CDR2 (germline): DFQATT, SNEGSKA (reference sequence). The CDR3 is 14 amino acids.

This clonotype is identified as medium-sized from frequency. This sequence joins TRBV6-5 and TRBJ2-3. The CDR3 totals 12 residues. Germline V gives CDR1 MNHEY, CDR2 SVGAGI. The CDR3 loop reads CASTSVTDTQYF.

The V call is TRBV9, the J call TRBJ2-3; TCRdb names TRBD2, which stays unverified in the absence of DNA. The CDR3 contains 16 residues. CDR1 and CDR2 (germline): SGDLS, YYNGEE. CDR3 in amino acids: CASSLRLAGNTDTQYF.

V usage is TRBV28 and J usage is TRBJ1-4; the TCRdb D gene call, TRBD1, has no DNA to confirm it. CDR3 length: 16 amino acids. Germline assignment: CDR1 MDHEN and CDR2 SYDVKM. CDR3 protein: CASSLGWTGENEKLFF.

This chain's CDR3 is CAILNGNEQFF. V is TRBV10-3 and J is TRBJ2-1. Germline CDR1 is ENHRY and CDR2 is SYGVKD. The CDR3 has 11 amino acids.

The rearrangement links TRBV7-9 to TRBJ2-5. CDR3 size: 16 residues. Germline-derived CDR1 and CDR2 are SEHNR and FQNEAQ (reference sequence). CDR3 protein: CASSLSASLYQETQYF.

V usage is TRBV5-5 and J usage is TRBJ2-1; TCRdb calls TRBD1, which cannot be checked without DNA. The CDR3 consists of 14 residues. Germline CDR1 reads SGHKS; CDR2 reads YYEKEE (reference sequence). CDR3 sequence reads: CASTHGQMYNEQFF. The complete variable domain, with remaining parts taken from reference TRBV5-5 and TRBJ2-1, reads DAGVTQSPTHLIKTRGQQVTLRCSPISGHKSVSWYQQVLGQGPQFIFQYYEKEERGRGNFPDRFSARQFPNYSSELNVNALLLGDSALYLCASTHGQMYNEQFFGPGTRLTVL.

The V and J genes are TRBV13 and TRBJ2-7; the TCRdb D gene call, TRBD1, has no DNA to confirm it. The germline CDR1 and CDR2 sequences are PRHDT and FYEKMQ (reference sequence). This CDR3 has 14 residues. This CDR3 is CASSLGTASPEQYF. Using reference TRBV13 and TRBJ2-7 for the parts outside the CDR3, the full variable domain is AAGVIQSPRHLIKEKRETATLKCYPIPRHDTVYWYQQGPGQDPQFLISFYEKMQSDKGSIPDRFSAQQFSDYHSELNMSSLELGDSALYFCASSLGTASPEQYFGPGTRLTVT.

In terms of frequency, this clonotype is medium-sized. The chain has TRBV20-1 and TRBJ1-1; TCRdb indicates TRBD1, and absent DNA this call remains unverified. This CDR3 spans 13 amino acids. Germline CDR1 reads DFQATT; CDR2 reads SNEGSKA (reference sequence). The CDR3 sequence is CSPQGASNTEAFF.

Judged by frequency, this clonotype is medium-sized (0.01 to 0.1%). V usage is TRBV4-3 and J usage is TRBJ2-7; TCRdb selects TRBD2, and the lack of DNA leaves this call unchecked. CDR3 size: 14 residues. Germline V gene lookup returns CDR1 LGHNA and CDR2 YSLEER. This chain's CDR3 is CASSQNAAGYEQYF.

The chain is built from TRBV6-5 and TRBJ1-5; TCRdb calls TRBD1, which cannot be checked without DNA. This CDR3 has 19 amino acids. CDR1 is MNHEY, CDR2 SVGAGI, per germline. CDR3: CASSLRDGKDIFSNQPRHF.